This T cell receptor (beta chain) was profiled in a study of Ad26.COV2.S vaccination and SARS-CoV-2 variants. Whole-study results and caveats: Substantial post-vaccination breadth of spike-specific CD8+ and CD4+ T cell responses was reported.

Comment on this clone: Its antigen is unknown.

Assay used: immunoSEQ multiplex PCR; TCRdb lists only in-frame clones, some missing. The sample comprises roughly 700,000 clones, 80% to 90% of which are singletons, and about 1.5% rests with the top ten. The CDR3 extends over 14 amino acids. V lost 5 bases and J lost 9, with 14 bases in between. CDR1 SGHTA and CDR2 FQGTGA come from the germline V gene. Treatment reported: approximately 18 received Ad26.COV2.S at low or high dose, single or two shots; about 5 received placebo; per-sample allocation not given. Specimen acquisition occurred on day 63 following the initial vaccine or placebo injection. An Ad26 vector expressing Wuhan-strain SARS-CoV-2 spike constituted the vaccine.

The input for sequencing was peripheral blood, taken in a trial of Ad26.COV2.S vaccine versus placebo. The rearrangement joins TRBV7-3 to TRBJ1-6; D is unclear. This TCR derives from a person aged 18-60 years who received the Ad26.COV2.S COVID-19 vaccine or a placebo. Here the CDR3 DNA reads TGTGCCAGCAGCGAGGGCCCAGGTGGTTCACCCCTCCACTTT. It translates to CASSEGPGGSPLHF.